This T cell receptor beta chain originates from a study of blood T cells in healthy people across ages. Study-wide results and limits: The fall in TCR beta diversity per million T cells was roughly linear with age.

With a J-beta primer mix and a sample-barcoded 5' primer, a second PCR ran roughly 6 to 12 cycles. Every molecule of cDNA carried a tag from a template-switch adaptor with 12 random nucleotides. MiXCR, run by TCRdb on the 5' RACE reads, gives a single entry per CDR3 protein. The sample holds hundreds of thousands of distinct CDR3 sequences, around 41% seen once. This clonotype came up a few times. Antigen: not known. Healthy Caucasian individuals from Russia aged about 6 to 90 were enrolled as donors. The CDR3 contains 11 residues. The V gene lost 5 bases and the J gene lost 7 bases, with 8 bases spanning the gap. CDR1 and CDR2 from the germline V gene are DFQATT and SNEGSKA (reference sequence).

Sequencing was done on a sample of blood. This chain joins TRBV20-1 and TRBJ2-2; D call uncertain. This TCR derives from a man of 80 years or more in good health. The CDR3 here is CSAPRSGELFF. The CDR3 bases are TGCAGTGCTCCTCGGAGCGGGGAGCTGTTTTTT.